The 13 T cell receptor beta chains reported below all come from one sample, sequenced in a study of CD8 T cells in ankylosing spondylitis. Overall study findings and caveats: For ankylosing spondylitis blood, a TCR beta motif of eight or nine highly homologous variants appeared characteristic.

In TCRdb, the 5' RACE reads were re-called with MiXCR into one record per CDR3 protein. The sample carries 400,000 to 450,000 distinct CDR3 sequences, over 15% recorded once. For these receptors, no antigen is known. The sample was blood, either unsorted or a sorted T cell fraction (not recorded which). These receptors all come from a male donor with ankylosing spondylitis.

Here the CDR3 reads CSAPRGAHGNTEAFF. CDR3 nucleotides: TGCAGTGCTCCACGGGGGGCCCATGGGAACACTGAAGCTTTCTTT. This sequence joins TRBV20-1 and TRBJ1-1, with D perhaps TRBD1 (6 bases). Deletions cut 5 bases from V and 1 base from J, with 17 bases between. The CDR3 has 15 amino acids. Germline V CDR1 and CDR2: DFQATT, SNEGSKA (reference sequence).

The V gene is TRBV29-1, the J gene TRBJ2-1; D possibly corresponds to TRBD1 (5 bases). The CDR3 loop spans 14 amino acids. V was pared by 1 base and J by 6 bases, with 13 bases between. CDR1 SQVTM and CDR2 ANQGSEA come from the germline V gene. The CDR3 protein is CSVEVTQGGNEQFF. Here the CDR3 DNA reads TGCAGCGTTGAAGTAACTCAGGGCGGCAATGAGCAGTTCTTC.

There are a few counts of this clonotype. This chain connects TRBV2 to TRBJ2-7; D ambiguous. The ends were cut back, 8 bases at V and 3 bases at J, with 11 bases in the middle. The length of the CDR3 is 12 residues. In germline, CDR1 is SNHLY, CDR2 FYNNEI. The CDR3 nucleotides read TGTGCCAGCTCCGACAATATCTACGAGCAGTACTTC. This translates into CASSDNIYEQYF.

This clonotype was counted ten times or more. The chain recombines TRBV4-1 with TRBJ2-1; 13 bases agree with TRBD2. Germline values: CDR1 MGHRA, CDR2 YSYEKL. The CDR3 contains 14 residues. The J segment lost 8 bases and the V segment lost 3 bases, leaving 1 base of the junction unmatched. The CDR3 region is CASSQGLAGYEQFF. CDR3 DNA sequence: TGCGCCAGCAGCCAGGGACTAGCGGGGTATGAGCAGTTCTTC.

V and J are TRBV12-3 or TRBV12-4 and TRBJ2-7, with a tentative D call TRBD1 (5 bases). V was shortened by 6 bases and J by 6 bases, with 21 bases between the two germline ends. There are 15 residues in the CDR3. The CDR3 nucleotides are TGTGCCAGCAGCCCCCTTGGGGCTCCAAATCGCGAGCAGTACTTC. Its translation is CASSPLGAPNREQYF.

The sample holds many counts of this clonotype. The V call is TRBV5-1, the J call TRBJ1-1; no definite D call. In germline, CDR1 is SGHRS, CDR2 YFSETQ. Trimming stripped 0 bases from V and 1 base from J, with 4 bases between. The length of the CDR3 is 13 residues. The CDR3 reads CASSLEENTEAFF. In DNA, the CDR3 is TGCGCCAGCAGCTTGGAGGAGAACACTGAAGCTTTCTTT.

This clonotype was seen a handful of times. The genes are TRBV15 and TRBJ2-2; D gene ambiguous. V was clipped by 9 bases and J by 5 bases, with 13 bases between them. The V gene's germline CDR1 is LNHNV and CDR2 YYDKDF (reference sequence). This CDR3 has 13 residues. The CDR3 DNA reads TGTGCCACTGAGTATAGCAGAACCGGGGAGCTGTTTTTT. This sequence encodes CATEYSRTGELFF.

The chain is built from TRBV5-1 and TRBJ1-6; D gene ambiguous. Germline CDR1 and CDR2: SGHRS and YFSETQ. The CDR3 contains 14 residues. Trimming took off 4 bases at V and 10 bases at J, with 15 bases between the two ends. The CDR3 DNA follows: TGCGCCAGCAGCCCACGGGTAGATGGATCACCCCTCCACTTT. Translation: CASSPRVDGSPLHF.

V is TRBV7-2 and J is TRBJ1-2, with unresolved D. V dropped 4 bases and J dropped 8 bases, with 17 bases sitting between them. Germline-derived CDR1 and CDR2 are SGHTA and FQGNSA. This CDR3 is built from 14 residues. CDR3 sequence: CASSSPPASGGYTF. The CDR3 nucleotides are TGTGCCAGCAGCTCCCCCCCGGCCTCGGGGGGCTACACCTTC.

This chain joins TRBV2 and TRBJ1-5; 7 bases map to TRBD1. Germline trimming cut 5 bases from V and 5 bases from J; bases unmatched to any gene: 9. CDR3 size: 15 residues. The germline V gene has CDR1 SNHLY and CDR2 FYNNEI. CDR3 nucleotides: TGTGCCAGCAGTCTCATACAGACAGGGTATCAGCCCCAGCATTTT. It encodes CASSLIQTGYQPQHF.

The V and J genes are TRBV5-5 and TRBJ2-3; TRBD1 matches at 7 bases. J lost 6 bases, V lost 0 bases, and 13 bases had no gene match. The V gene's germline CDR1 is SGHKS and CDR2 YYEKEE (reference sequence). This CDR3 has 17 amino acids. This chain's CDR3 is CASSLGLGKGAGDTQYF. As DNA, the CDR3 is TGTGCCAGCAGCTTGGGTCTGGGTAAGGGGGCTGGGGATACGCAGTATTTT.

This clonotype was counted at least ten times. V usage is TRBV5-1 and J usage is TRBJ1-1; perhaps TRBD1 as D (6 bases). The CDR3 has 15 amino acids. CDR1 is SGHRS and CDR2 is YFSETQ in the germline V gene. The V gene lost 4 bases and the J gene lost 4 bases, with 17 bases spanning the gap. The CDR3 nucleotides read TGCGCCAGCAGCACCTCGACAGGCTCCGGCACTGAAGCTTTCTTT. It specifies CASSTSTGSGTEAFF.

This clonotype was seen a few times. This chain joins TRBV2 and TRBJ1-1; D not certain. The germline V gene has CDR1 SNHLY and CDR2 FYNNEI. The V end lost 6 bases, the J end lost 6 bases, and 20 bases lay between the germline ends. The length of the CDR3 is 15 residues. The CDR3 region has the DNA TGTGCCAGCAGGTCCGAGGAGGTAGGGAATGCTGAAGCTTTCTTT. The encoded protein is CASRSEEVGNAEAFF.